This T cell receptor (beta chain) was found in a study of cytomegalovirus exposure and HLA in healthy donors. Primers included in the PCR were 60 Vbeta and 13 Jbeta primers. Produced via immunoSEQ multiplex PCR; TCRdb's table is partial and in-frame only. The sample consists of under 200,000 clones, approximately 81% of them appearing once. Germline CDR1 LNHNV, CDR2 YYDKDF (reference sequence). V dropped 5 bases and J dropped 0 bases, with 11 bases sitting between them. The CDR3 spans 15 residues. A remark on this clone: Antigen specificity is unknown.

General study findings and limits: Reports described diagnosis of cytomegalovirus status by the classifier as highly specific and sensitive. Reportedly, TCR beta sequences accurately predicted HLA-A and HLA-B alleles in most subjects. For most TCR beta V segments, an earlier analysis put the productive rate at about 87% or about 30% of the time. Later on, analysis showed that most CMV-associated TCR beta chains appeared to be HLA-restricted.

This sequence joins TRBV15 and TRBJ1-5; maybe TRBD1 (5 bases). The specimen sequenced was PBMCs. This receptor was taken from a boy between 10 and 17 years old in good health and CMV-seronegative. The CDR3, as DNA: TGTGCCACCAGCCTCCAGGGTTATAGCAATCAGCCCCAGCATTTT. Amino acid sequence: CATSLQGYSNQPQHF.